The 8 T cell receptor beta chains given below trace back to one sample, sequenced in a study of blood T cell dynamics during melanoma immunotherapy. Regarding time point: week 3, after first cycle of checkpoint inhibitor. Sequenced by immunoSEQ multiplex PCR; TCRdb stores in-frame clones only, minus some. The table shows about 4,200 clones, with 70% to 90% occurring only once. The sequenced sample was blood, obtained from a patient treated with checkpoint blockade. The source of these receptors is a human donor with melanoma.

In nucleotides, the CDR3 is TGCGCCAGCAGCCAAGAAACGGCTAACTATGGCTACACCTTC. Translation: CASSQETANYGYTF. The chain combines TRBV4-3 with TRBJ1-2; no clear D gene. Per germline, CDR1 LGHNA and CDR2 YSLEER. The ends were cut back, 0 bases at V and 0 bases at J, with 5 bases in the middle. This CDR3 is 14 amino acids long.

J is TRBJ1-6 and V is TRBV21-1; TRBD1, the table's D call, lacks a check against the DNA. TRBV21-1 is a pseudogene. The CDR3 is 15 amino acids. CDR3 protein: CASSKDRGLNSPLHF. The CDR3 DNA follows: TGTGCCAGCAGCAAAGACAGGGGGCTTAATTCACCCCTCCACTTT.

The CDR3 nucleotides read TGTGCCAGCAGCCTTAATCTCTATGGCTACACCTTC. It is translated as CASSLNLYGYTF. This chain uses TRBV28 with TRBJ1-2, with D uncertain. V dropped 6 bases and J dropped 4 bases, with 9 bases sitting between them. Germline loops: CDR1 MDHEN, CDR2 SYDVKM. This CDR3 contains 12 residues.

This clone was picked up one time. The V gene is TRBV5-8, the J gene TRBJ2-7; 11 positions agree with TRBD2. The CDR3 runs to 15 residues. V dropped 4 bases and J dropped 6; count of bases not matched to a gene: 9. CDR1 SGHTS and CDR2 YDEGEE come from the germline V gene. CDR3 coding DNA: TGTGCCAGCAGCCGCATTCTAGCGGGGGGCCTCGAGCAGTACTTC. It encodes CASSRILAGGLEQYF.

The rearrangement links TRBV18 to TRBJ2-7, with D tentatively TRBD2 (6 bases). Germline CDR1 is KGHSH and CDR2 is LQKENI. The ends were cut back, 2 bases at V and 3 bases at J, with 17 bases in the middle. The CDR3 sequence is 16 residues long. CDR3 nucleotide sequence: TGTGCCAGCTCACCAAATCGAGGGGAGGATAGCTACGAGCAGTACTTC. Translation: CASSPNRGEDSYEQYF.

This clone turned up a few times. The chain uses TRBV19 and TRBJ1-6; perhaps TRBD1 as D (5 bases). From germline, CDR1 is LNHDA and CDR2 SQIVND (reference sequence). The V gene lost 7 bases and the J gene lost 7 bases, with 26 bases spanning the gap. CDR3 length: 18 residues. The CDR3 nucleotides are TGTGCCAGTACCCCGGGACTGCGGCGGCTCCTAGGCAATTCACCCCTCCACTTT. As protein: CASTPGLRRLLGNSPLHF.

This clone came up a few times. The chain links TRBV7-2 to TRBJ2-5; 9 bases align to TRBD2. Germline lookup yields CDR1 SGHTA and CDR2 FQGNSA. J gave up 5 bases and V 4 bases, and 11 bases lay outside the gene matches. The CDR3 has 16 amino acids. CDR3 residues: CASSYQRGDPGETQYF. The CDR3, as DNA: TGTGCCAGCAGCTACCAGCGGGGGGATCCGGGGGAGACCCAGTACTTC. The entire variable domain, with the rest obtained from reference TRBV7-2 and TRBJ2-5, is as follows: GAGVSQSPSNKVTEKGKDVELRCDPISGHTALYWYRQSLGQGLEFLIYFQGNSAPDKSGLPSDRFSAERTGGSVSTLTIQRTQQEDSAVYLCASSYQRGDPGETQYFGPGTRLLVL.

This chain uses TRBV5-1 with TRBJ1-1, with TRBD1 as a possible D gene (5 bases). V gave up 0 bases and J gave up 5 bases, with 8 bases separating them. The CDR3 runs to 13 residues. Germline V CDR1 and CDR2: SGHRS, YFSETQ. The CDR3 bases are TGCGCCAGCAGCTTGGAACAGGTTACTGAAGCTTTCTTT. This translates into CASSLEQVTEAFF.